These 11 T cell receptor delta chains originate from one sample sequenced in a study of Vδ1+ human thymocytes. Whole-study findings and limits: Thymic TRG and TRD repertoires appeared highly polyclonal, with Gaussian CDR3 length distributions.

Sequences come from RNA converted to cDNA by reverse transcription. The CDR3 regions were amplified by multiplex PCR from V-gene primers to a constant-region primer. TCRdb fed the multiplex PCR reads to CATT. Here the sample spans roughly 55,000 delta-chain clones, more than 15% being singletons. Antigen specificity for these receptors is unknown. Sequences were obtained from Vdelta1+ gamma-delta thymocytes from the thymus. Subset meaning: FACS-sorted CD3+ TCRalphabeta- TCRVdelta1+ TCRVdelta2- thymocytes. Every receptor here comes from a boy less than two years old who had congenital heart surgery.

This chain joins TRDV1 and TRDJ1; D gene unclear. V shed 1 base and J shed 2 bases, with 17 bases lying between them. The CDR3 runs to 17 residues. Germline assignment: CDR1 TSWWSYY and CDR2 QGS. CDR3 amino acids: CALGERGWPGPTDKLIF. In nucleotides, the CDR3 is TGTGCTCTTGGGGAACGAGGGTGGCCGGGGCCTACCGATAAACTCATCTTT.

The chain carries TRDV1 and TRDJ2; 7 positions match TRDD3. The germline V gene encodes CDR1 TSWWSYY and CDR2 QGS. V lost 2 bases, J lost 3 bases, and 30 bases stayed unmatched. The CDR3 runs to 24 residues. The CDR3 here is CALGESGATVLLGGTSRVTAQLFF. In DNA form, the CDR3 reads TGTGCTCTTGGGGAATCTGGGGCTACAGTTCTTCTGGGGGGCACCAGTCGGGTGACAGCACAACTCTTCTTT.

The rearrangement uses TRDV3 and TRDJ1; 10 nucleotides agree with TRDD3. The junction had 14 bases not matched to a gene; V was cut back by 2 bases and J by 5 bases. CDR3 length: 16 residues. Looked up from germline, CDR1 is TVYSNPD and CDR2 is GDNSRS (reference sequence). Written as DNA, the CDR3 is TGTGCCTTTTGTAGGCCGGGGGATACGCTGTTTGATAAACTCATCTTT. Its protein is CAFCRPGDTLFDKLIF.

This clone is judged medium-sized. The J gene is TRDJ1, the V gene TRDV2; D is uncertain. The V end lost 1 base, the J end lost 2 bases, and 10 bases lay between the germline ends. The CDR3 is 14 amino acids. From germline, CDR1 is GEAIGNYY and CDR2 EKD. The CDR3 reads CACDTERSTDKLIF. DNA of the CDR3: TGTGCCTGTGACACTGAAAGGTCGACCGATAAACTCATCTTT.

The chain combines TRDV1 with TRDJ1, with 10 positions matching TRDD3. V dropped 2 bases and J dropped 5; count of bases not matched to a gene: 5. This CDR3 spans 15 amino acids. In germline, CDR1 is TSWWSYY, CDR2 QGS. CDR3 protein: CALGETWGIPDKLIF. CDR3 in DNA: TGTGCTCTTGGGGAAACATGGGGGATACCAGATAAACTCATCTTT.

The chain joins TRDV1 to TRDJ1, with TRDD3 matching over 11 bases. After removal of 4 bases from V and 2 bases from J, the junction contained 18 bases not matched to a gene. Germline CDR1 reads TSWWSYY; CDR2 reads QGS. The CDR3 extends over 20 amino acids. CDR3 sequence: CALGAEQALLGDIGTDKLIF. CDR3 coding DNA: TGTGCTCTTGGGGCCGAACAAGCCCTACTGGGGGATATAGGGACCGATAAACTCATCTTT.

V and J are TRDV1 and TRDJ1; 8 nucleotides agree with TRDD3. The CDR3 covers 15 residues. Germline V gene lookup returns CDR1 TSWWSYY and CDR2 QGS. J gave up 4 bases and V 0 bases, and 4 bases lay outside the gene matches. The CDR3 DNA sequence: TGTGCTCTTGGGGAACTGTGGGGATACTTCGATAAACTCATCTTT. It translates to CALGELWGYFDKLIF.

The V and J genes are TRDV1 and TRDJ1; 10 bases line up with TRDD3. Germline V gene lookup returns CDR1 TSWWSYY and CDR2 QGS. The V and J ends lost 4 bases and 10 bases, in that order; junction bases with no gene match: 21. CDR3 length equals 18 residues. The CDR3 reads CALGAFLNLVLGDQRLIF. CDR3 bases: TGTGCTCTTGGGGCCTTCCTTAACCTCGTACTGGGGGATCAGCGACTCATCTTT.

The V and J genes are TRAV29/DV5 and TRDJ1; possibly TRDD3 for D (6 bases). CDR1 and CDR2 (germline): NSMFDY, ISSIKDK. The CDR3 spans 17 residues. Between the trimmed V and J ends, which lost 7 bases and 0 bases, there was a span of 25 bases. The DNA for the CDR3 is TGTGCAAATGGGGGCCCATCCAGTGTATCGTACACCGATAAACTCATCTTT. Its translation: CANGGPSSVSYTDKLIF.

The chain links TRDV1 to TRDJ1; TRDD3 matches 12 bases. This CDR3 is built from 19 residues. J lost 1 base, V lost 2 bases, and 11 bases had no gene match. Germline values: CDR1 TSWWSYY, CDR2 QGS. This CDR3 reads CALGEGVPGLGDTTDKLIF. CDR3 nucleotide sequence: TGTGCTCTTGGGGAAGGGGTTCCTGGACTGGGGGATACCACCGATAAACTCATCTTT.

The table lists this clone with a few counts. V and J are TRDV1 and TRDJ1; 10 nucleotides match TRDD3. The CDR3 covers 21 residues. CDR1 TSWWSYY and CDR2 QGS come from the germline V gene. The ends lost 4 bases at V and 0 bases at J; junction bases unmatched: 20. CDR3 in DNA: TGTGCTCTTGGGGTCGGGCTGCCATACTGGGGGATGAATATAAACACCGATAAACTCATCTTT. It encodes CALGVGLPYWGMNINTDKLIF.